These 25 T cell receptor beta chains came from one sample sequenced in a study of T cell responses to AZD1222 COVID-19 vaccine. Method: immunoSEQ multiplex PCR; TCRdb's copy keeps in-frame clones and lacks some. The table has some 200,000 clones, approximately 94% seen once. The material was peripheral blood, obtained 28 days after the second AZD1222 dose. The receptors come from an adult who received the AZD1222 COVID-19 vaccine.

V is TRBV7-6 and J is TRBJ2-3, with D unclear. This CDR3 region has 16 residues. CDR1 is SGHVS and CDR2 is FNYEAQ in the germline V gene. V lost 2 bases and J 1 base, leaving 13 bases between the germline ends. CDR3 in DNA: TGTGCCAGCAGCTTAAGGAGATTGGGTCGCACAGATACGCAGTATTTT. It specifies CASSLRRLGRTDTQYF. The whole variable domain, filled in from reference TRBV7-6 and TRBJ2-3, reads GAGVSQSPRYKVTKRGQDVALRCDPISGHVSLYWYRQALGQGPEFLTYFNYEAQQDKSGLPNDRFSAERPEGSISTLTIQRTEQRDSAMYRCASSLRRLGRTDTQYFGPGTRLTVL.

The chain employs TRBV18 and TRBJ2-7, with TRBD2 matching over 12 bases. V gave up 4 bases and J gave up 0 bases; unmatched junction bases: 13. Germline lookup yields CDR1 KGHSH and CDR2 LQKENI. The length of the CDR3 is 19 residues. The CDR3: CASSLLSFTSGGSSYEQYF. The CDR3 nucleotides are TGTGCCAGCTCACTACTATCGTTCACTAGCGGGGGGAGCTCCTACGAGCAGTACTTC.

The count of this clone is one. V and J are TRBV5-1 and TRBJ1-1, with D unresolved. V dropped 2 bases and J dropped 11 bases, with 10 bases sitting between them. From germline, CDR1 is SGHRS and CDR2 YFSETQ. The CDR3 covers 11 residues. In nucleotides, the CDR3 is TGCGCCAGCAGCTTAGGGCGGGATGCTTTCTTT. Encoded protein: CASSLGRDAFF.

J is TRBJ1-2 and V is TRBV6-1; tentatively, D is TRBD1 (5 bases). The CDR3 loop spans 13 amino acids. Germline V gene lookup returns CDR1 MNHNS and CDR2 SASEGT. Trimming took 3 bases from V and 4 from J, leaving 9 bases between them. This CDR3 reads CASSDRGGYGYTF. CDR3 bases: TGTGCCAGCAGTGATAGGGGCGGCTATGGCTACACCTTC.

The chain employs TRBV20-1 and TRBJ2-7; the D is unclear. V dropped 3 bases and J dropped 6 bases, with 21 bases sitting between them. The CDR3 is made up of 15 amino acids. From germline, CDR1 is DFQATT and CDR2 SNEGSKA (reference sequence). The chain's CDR3 is CSASESSGLVREQYF. CDR3 coding DNA: TGCAGTGCTAGTGAGTCGTCGGGCCTGGTACGCGAGCAGTACTTC.

The genes are TRBV7-8 and TRBJ1-1; D is possibly TRBD1 (5 bases). V lost 5 bases and J lost 1, with 8 bases in between. CDR1 is SGHVS and CDR2 is FQNEAQ in the germline V gene. The CDR3 consists of 13 residues. This CDR3 is CASSRRGNTEAFF. The CDR3 DNA is TGTGCCAGCAGCCGAAGGGGGAACACTGAAGCTTTCTTT. Full variable domain (rest looked up from reference TRBV7-8 and TRBJ1-1): GAGVSQSPRYKVAKRGQDVALRCDPISGHVSLFWYQQALGQGPEFLTYFQNEAQLDKSGLPSDRFFAERPEGSVSTLKIQRTQQEDSAVYLCASSRRGNTEAFFGQGTRLTVV.

The chain uses TRBV24-1 and TRBJ1-2; D gene uncertain. Trimming removed 11 bases at V and 9 bases at J, with 15 bases between. Germline assignment: CDR1 KGHDR and CDR2 SFDVKD. The CDR3 loop spans 11 amino acids. CDR3 sequence (DNA): TGTGCCAACGTCCCAGGTTCCCGCTACACCTTC. Residues: CANVPGSRYTF.

The J gene is TRBJ2-7, the V gene TRBV12-5; D is perhaps TRBD1 or TRBD2 (5 bases each). CDR3 size: 13 residues. Trimming took 6 bases from V and 0 from J, leaving 9 bases between them. Germline V gene lookup returns CDR1 LGHNT and CDR2 FRNRAP. CDR3 coding DNA: TGTGCTAGTGGCATTGGGGGCTCCTACGAGCAGTACTTC. Encoded protein: CASGIGGSYEQYF.

The chain recombines TRBV14 with TRBJ1-1; D unclear. V lost 0 bases and J 3 bases, leaving 8 bases between the germline ends. Germline assignment: CDR1 SGHDN and CDR2 FVKESK. The CDR3 extends over 14 amino acids. The CDR3: CASSQDSGDTEAFF. The CDR3 DNA is TGTGCCAGCAGCCAAGATTCCGGGGACACTGAAGCTTTCTTT.

The chain links TRBV28 to TRBJ2-5; D perhaps matches TRBD2 (6 bases). Germline V gives CDR1 MDHEN, CDR2 SYDVKM. This CDR3 has 14 amino acids. V was shortened by 5 bases and J by 7 bases, with 17 bases between the two germline ends. In DNA, the CDR3 is TGTGCCAGCAGTCCCCTTAAGGGAGGAGGGACCCAGTACTTC. Amino acids: CASSPLKGGGTQYF.

This chain links TRBV10-3 with TRBJ1-4; unclear D gene. CDR1 ENHRY and CDR2 SYGVKD come from the germline V gene. CDR3 length: 13 amino acids. V was clipped by 8 bases and J by 3 bases, with 10 bases between them. CDR3 region: CAISPASNEKLFF. The DNA for the CDR3 is TGTGCCATCTCCCCTGCATCTAATGAAAAACTGTTTTTT.

V and J are TRBV6-4 and TRBJ1-2; TRBD1 matches 9 bases. Looked up from germline, CDR1 is MRHNA and CDR2 is SNTAGT. This CDR3 has 12 amino acids. After removal of 10 bases from V and 8 bases from J, the junction contained 8 bases not matched to a gene. The CDR3 DNA reads TGTGCCACCCGGACAGGGGTGGAGGGCTACACCTTC. Translated, it gives CATRTGVEGYTF.

The sample holds one count of this clone. This chain's CDR3 is CASSVGTAGTEAFF. DNA for the CDR3: TGTGCCAGCAGCGTCGGGACAGCGGGCACTGAAGCTTTCTTT. The chain recombines TRBV9 with TRBJ1-1; 7 bases map to TRBD1. Germline lookup yields CDR1 SGDLS and CDR2 YYNGEE. V shed 2 bases, J shed 4 bases, and the junction held 5 bases outside the gene matches. This CDR3 region has 14 residues.

This clone occurred once. The chain employs TRBV5-4 and TRBJ1-1; perhaps TRBD1 as D (5 bases). Trimming stripped 0 bases from V and 0 bases from J, with 9 bases between. CDR1 SGHNT and CDR2 YYREEE come from the germline V gene (reference sequence). This CDR3 region has 15 residues. As DNA, the CDR3 is TGTGCCAGCAGCTTGGCCCAGGGCATGAACACTGAAGCTTTCTTT. It encodes CASSLAQGMNTEAFF.

The J gene is TRBJ2-3, the V gene TRBV6-2 or TRBV6-3; 12 bases are a match to TRBD2. The ends lost 6 bases at V and 4 bases at J; junction bases unmatched: 11. The CDR3 covers 17 residues. Germline-derived CDR1 and CDR2 are MNHEY and SVGEGT. The CDR3 reads CASSPPRLAGASDTQYF. The CDR3 nucleotides are TGTGCCAGCAGCCCACCTCGACTAGCGGGGGCGTCAGATACGCAGTATTTT.

The chain employs TRBV9 and TRBJ1-6; D call uncertain. V was clipped by 4 bases and J by 0 bases, with 5 bases between them. Per germline, CDR1 SGDLS and CDR2 YYNGEE. CDR3 length: 14 amino acids. CDR3 sequence reads: CASSTSSYNSPLHF. The CDR3 nucleotides are TGTGCCAGCAGCACGAGCTCCTATAATTCACCCCTCCACTTT.

This clone was detected once. The chain is built from TRBV5-4 and TRBJ2-2; TRBD1 agrees at 7 bases. Per the germline V gene, CDR1 is SGHNT and CDR2 is YYREEE (reference sequence). V lost 4 bases and J lost 6; bases outside the gene matches: 9. CDR3 length equals 15 residues. CDR3 coding DNA: TGTGCCAGCAGCCGCCCGGGGACAGCCGCCGGGGAGCTGTTTTTT. The encoded protein is CASSRPGTAAGELFF.

The gene calls are TRBV7-3 and TRBJ2-2; no reliable D call. The V gene lost 5 bases and the J gene lost 7 bases, with 14 bases spanning the gap. In germline, CDR1 is SGHTA, CDR2 FQGTGA. This CDR3 has 14 amino acids. CDR3 amino acids: CASSPTSQSGELFF. The DNA for the CDR3 is TGTGCCAGCAGCCCAACGTCCCAGAGCGGGGAGCTGTTTTTT.

This chain uses TRBV7-3 with TRBJ2-7, with D possibly TRBD2 on 6 matching bases. Trimming took 8 bases from V and 6 from J, leaving 20 bases between them. The CDR3 contains 14 residues. Germline V gives CDR1 SGHTA, CDR2 FQGTGA. The CDR3 DNA reads as TGTGCCAGCTCCGTTTCTGGAGGGGTTGGCGAGCAGTACTTC. Translated, it gives CASSVSGGVGEQYF.

J is TRBJ1-6 and V is TRBV6-4; possibly TRBD1 for D (5 bases). The CDR3 has 14 residues. Germline V gene sequence: CDR1 MRHNA, CDR2 SNTAGT. V was shortened by 6 bases and J by 7 bases, with 13 bases between the two germline ends. The CDR3 DNA sequence: TGTGCCAGCAGGGAGGGGACGAGGAATTCACCCCTCCACTTT. Its protein product is CASREGTRNSPLHF.

This rearrangement joins TRBV2 to TRBJ2-3, with D uncertain. This CDR3 region has 11 residues. The V gene's germline CDR1 is SNHLY and CDR2 FYNNEI. Between the trimmed V and J ends, which lost 6 bases and 9 bases, there was a span of 10 bases. CDR3 sequence (DNA): TGTGCCAGCAGGTCCCCCAGCACGCAGTATTTT. Protein product: CASRSPSTQYF.

The chain recombines TRBV18 with TRBJ1-2; D perhaps matches TRBD1 (5 bases). Germline V CDR1 and CDR2: KGHSH, LQKENI. Trimming shortened V by 6 bases and J by 5 bases, and 22 bases separated the two germline ends. This CDR3 is 16 amino acids long. The CDR3 coding sequence is TGTGCCAGCTCGCAGGAACAGGACGGCGAACTGTATGGCTACACCTTC. It specifies CASSQEQDGELYGYTF.

This chain joins TRBV6-2 or TRBV6-3 and TRBJ2-2, with 9 nucleotides matching TRBD1. Germline V gene sequence: CDR1 MNHEY, CDR2 SVGEGT. The CDR3 totals 14 residues. The J segment lost 5 bases and the V segment lost 4 bases, leaving 2 bases of the junction unmatched. The CDR3 spells CASSWGQGTGELFF. The CDR3 nucleotides are TGTGCCAGCAGTTGGGGACAGGGAACCGGGGAGCTGTTTTTT.

V gene TRBV5-1 combines with J gene TRBJ1-5; D perhaps matches TRBD1 (5 bases). Germline V gene sequence: CDR1 SGHRS, CDR2 YFSETQ. The CDR3 spans 14 residues. Trimming took off 4 bases at V and 0 bases at J, with 8 bases between the two ends. CDR3 coding DNA: TGCGCCAGCAGCCCGGACACTAGCAATCAGCCCCAGCATTTT. This sequence encodes CASSPDTSNQPQHF.

This rearrangement joins TRBV6-5 to TRBJ1-6; D is uncertain. V was clipped by 7 bases and J by 3 bases, with 10 bases between them. CDR3 length: 14 amino acids. The germline V gene has CDR1 MNHEY and CDR2 SVGAGI. CDR3 DNA sequence: TGTGCCAGCACTTCGCAGCTCTATAATTCACCCCTCCACTTT. Protein: CASTSQLYNSPLHF.